This TCR beta chain was retrieved from a study of shared clonotypes between healthy human individuals. Both subsets, CD45RA+ naive and CD45RA-negative memory, were split from the CD4+ cells. A single count supports this clone. The repertoire was sequenced with immunoSEQ multiplex PCR; TCRdb's copy has only in-frame clones and lacks some. Altogether approximately 320,000 clones are present, approximately 79% being singletons, with the ten largest covering about a tenth. Germline-derived CDR1 and CDR2 are SGDLS and YYNGEE. Trimming took off 0 bases at V and 7 bases at J, with 10 bases between the two ends. This CDR3 is 13 amino acids long.

Sequencing was performed on memory CD4+ T cells sorted from blood. Subset reported: CD45RA-negative fraction. The TCR originated in a man aged 25-45 years in good health. The chain links TRBV9 to TRBJ1-2; D not resolved. CDR3 sequence (DNA): TGTGCCAGCAGCGTAGGACATCTCAGTGGCTACACCTTC. Protein sequence: CASSVGHLSGYTF.